This T cell receptor (beta chain) is from a study of graft-versus-host responses after intestinal transplantation. In the study overall: Grafts were multivisceral, liver-intestinal, or isolated intestinal. Recipients across the board were started on anti-thymocyte globulin induction, then kept on tacrolimus and steroids for 2 to 4 years.

This clone was seen a single time. Its cognate antigen is unknown. CDR1 is SGHVS, CDR2 FQNEAQ, per germline. The CDR3 is 16 amino acids. V trimming: 3 bases; J trimming: 5 bases; junction bases outside the gene matches: 8. Some clones are missing from TCRdb's copy, which holds only in-frame ones; the method was immunoSEQ multiplex PCR. The repertoire includes over 65,000 clones, 92% of them detected once, and approximately 0.73% sits in the top ten. Study observations and caveats: High graft-versus-host to host-versus-graft clonal ratios were seen in allografts of patients with graft-donor T cell macrochimerism. Recipient marrow showed GvH clones, some seen first in ileum or blood.

The source material was PBMCs, sampled 98 days after intestinal transplantation. The TCR comes from a human patient who received an intestinal transplant, so some T cells may come from the graft donor. This chain connects TRBV7-8 to TRBJ2-1; TRBD2 matches 9 bases. Here the CDR3 DNA reads TGTGCCAGCAGCTTGGACGGCGGGAGGGCCGACAATGAGCAGTTCTTC. Protein sequence: CASSLDGGRADNEQFF.